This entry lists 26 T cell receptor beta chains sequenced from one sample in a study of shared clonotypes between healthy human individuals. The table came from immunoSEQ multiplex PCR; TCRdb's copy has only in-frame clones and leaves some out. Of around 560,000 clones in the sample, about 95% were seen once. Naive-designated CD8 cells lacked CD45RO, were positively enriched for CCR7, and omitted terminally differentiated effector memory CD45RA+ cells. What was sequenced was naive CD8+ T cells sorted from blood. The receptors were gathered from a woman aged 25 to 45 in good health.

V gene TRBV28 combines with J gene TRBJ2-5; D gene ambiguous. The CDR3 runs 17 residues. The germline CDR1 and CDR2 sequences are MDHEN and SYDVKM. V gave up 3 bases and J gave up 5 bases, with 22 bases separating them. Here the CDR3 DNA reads TGTGCCAGCAGTTTGGTAGTTAGTGGCCCAGCTCTGGAGACCCAGTACTTC. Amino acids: CASSLVVSGPALETQYF.

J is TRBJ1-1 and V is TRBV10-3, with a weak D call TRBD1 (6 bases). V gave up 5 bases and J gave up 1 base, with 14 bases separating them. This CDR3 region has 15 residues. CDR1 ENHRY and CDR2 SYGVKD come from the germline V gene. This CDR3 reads CAISQDRFGNTEAFF. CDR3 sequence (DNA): TGTGCCATCAGTCAAGACAGGTTTGGGAACACTGAAGCTTTCTTT.

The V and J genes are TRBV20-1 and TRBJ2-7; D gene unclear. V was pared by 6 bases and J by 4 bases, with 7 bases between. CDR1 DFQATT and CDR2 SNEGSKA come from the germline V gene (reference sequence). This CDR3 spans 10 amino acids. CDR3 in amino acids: CSAWSYEQYF. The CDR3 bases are TGCAGTGCCTGGAGTTACGAGCAGTACTTC.

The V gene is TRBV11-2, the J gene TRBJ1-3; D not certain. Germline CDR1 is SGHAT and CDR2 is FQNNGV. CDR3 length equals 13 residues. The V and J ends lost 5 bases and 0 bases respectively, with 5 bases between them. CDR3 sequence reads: CASSLGSGNTIYF. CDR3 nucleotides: TGTGCCAGCAGCCTGGGCTCTGGAAACACCATATATTTT.

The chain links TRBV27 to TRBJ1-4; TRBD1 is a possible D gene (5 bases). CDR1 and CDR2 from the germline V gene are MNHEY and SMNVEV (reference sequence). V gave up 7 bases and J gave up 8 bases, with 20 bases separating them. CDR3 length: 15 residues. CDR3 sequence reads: CASTTLGGLEEKLFF. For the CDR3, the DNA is TGTGCCAGCACCACCCTGGGGGGACTCGAGGAAAAACTGTTTTTT.

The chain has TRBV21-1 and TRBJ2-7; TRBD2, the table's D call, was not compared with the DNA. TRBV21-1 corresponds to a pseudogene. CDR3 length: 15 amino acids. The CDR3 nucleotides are TGTGCCAGCAGCAAAGGGGCTAGCGGAGGATACGAGCAGTACTTC. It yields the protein CASSKGASGGYEQYF.

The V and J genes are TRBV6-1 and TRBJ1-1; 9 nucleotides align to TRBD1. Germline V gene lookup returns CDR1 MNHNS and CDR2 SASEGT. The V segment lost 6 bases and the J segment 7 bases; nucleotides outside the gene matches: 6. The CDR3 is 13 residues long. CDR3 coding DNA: TGTGCCAGCAGCGAACAGGGGGCGGGTGAAGCTTTCTTT. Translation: CASSEQGAGEAFF.

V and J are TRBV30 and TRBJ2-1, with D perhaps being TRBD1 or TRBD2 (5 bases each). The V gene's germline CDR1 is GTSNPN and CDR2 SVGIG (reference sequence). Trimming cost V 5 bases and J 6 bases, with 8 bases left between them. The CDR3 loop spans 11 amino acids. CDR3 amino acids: CAWVGTNEQFF. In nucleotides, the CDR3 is TGTGCCTGGGTCGGGACCAATGAGCAGTTCTTC. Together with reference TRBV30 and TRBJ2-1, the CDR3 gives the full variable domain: SQTIHQWPATLVQPVGSPLSLECTVEGTSNPNLYWYRQAAGRGLQLLFYSVGIGQISSEVPQNLSASRPQDRQFILSSKKLLLSDSGFYLCAWVGTNEQFFGPGTRLTVL.

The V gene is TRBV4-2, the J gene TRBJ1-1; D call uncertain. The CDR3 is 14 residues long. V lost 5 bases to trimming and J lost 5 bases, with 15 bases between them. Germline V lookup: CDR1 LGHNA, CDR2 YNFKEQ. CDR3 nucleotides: TGTGCCAGCAGCGCTCCACATGGGGTGACTGAAGCTTTCTTT. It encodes CASSAPHGVTEAFF.

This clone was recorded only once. CDR3 sequence reads: CASSQDHARHYGYTF. CDR3 DNA: TGCGCCAGCAGCCAAGATCACGCCAGGCACTATGGCTACACCTTC. The rearrangement links TRBV4-1 to TRBJ1-2; D is undetermined. Trimming removed 0 bases from V and 3 bases from J, with 11 bases in between. Germline CDR1 is MGHRA and CDR2 is YSYEKL. The CDR3 loop spans 15 amino acids.

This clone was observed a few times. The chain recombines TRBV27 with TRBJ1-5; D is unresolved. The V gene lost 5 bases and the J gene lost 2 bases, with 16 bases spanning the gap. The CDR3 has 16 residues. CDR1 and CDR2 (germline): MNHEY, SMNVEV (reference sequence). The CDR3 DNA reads TGTGCCAGCAGTCCCGCTTCGGGGATTGGCAATCAGCCCCAGCATTTT. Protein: CASSPASGIGNQPQHF.

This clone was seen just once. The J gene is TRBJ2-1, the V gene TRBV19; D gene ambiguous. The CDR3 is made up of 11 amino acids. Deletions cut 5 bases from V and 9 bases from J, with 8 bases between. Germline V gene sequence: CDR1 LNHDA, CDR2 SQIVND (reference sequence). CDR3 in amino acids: CASSYSREQFF. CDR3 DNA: TGTGCCAGTAGTTATAGCCGTGAGCAGTTCTTC.

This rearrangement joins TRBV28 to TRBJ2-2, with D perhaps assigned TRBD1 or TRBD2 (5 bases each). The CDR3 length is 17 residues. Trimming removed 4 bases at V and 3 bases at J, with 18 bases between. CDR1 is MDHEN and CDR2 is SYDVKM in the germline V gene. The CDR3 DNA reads TGTGCCAGCAGTTCAGATGATGGGGGTAGGGACACCGGGGAGCTGTTTTTT. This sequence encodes CASSSDDGGRDTGELFF.

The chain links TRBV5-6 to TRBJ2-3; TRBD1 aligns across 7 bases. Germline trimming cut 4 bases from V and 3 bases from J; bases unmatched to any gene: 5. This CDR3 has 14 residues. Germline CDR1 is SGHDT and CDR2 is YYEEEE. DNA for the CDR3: TGTGCCAGCAGCCGGGACAGTCTTACAGATACGCAGTATTTT. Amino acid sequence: CASSRDSLTDTQYF.

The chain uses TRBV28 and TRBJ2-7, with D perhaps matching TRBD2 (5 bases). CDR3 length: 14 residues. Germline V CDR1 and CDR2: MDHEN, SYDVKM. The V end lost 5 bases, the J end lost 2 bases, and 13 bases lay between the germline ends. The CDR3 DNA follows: TGTGCCAGCAGTATGCCTGCCGGGGCCTACGAGCAGTACTTC. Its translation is CASSMPAGAYEQYF.

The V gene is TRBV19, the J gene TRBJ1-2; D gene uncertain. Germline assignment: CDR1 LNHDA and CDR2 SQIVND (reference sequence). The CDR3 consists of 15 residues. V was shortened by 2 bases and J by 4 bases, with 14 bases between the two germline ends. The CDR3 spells CASSINAGALYGYTF. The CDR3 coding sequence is TGTGCCAGTAGTATAAATGCCGGAGCACTCTATGGCTACACCTTC.

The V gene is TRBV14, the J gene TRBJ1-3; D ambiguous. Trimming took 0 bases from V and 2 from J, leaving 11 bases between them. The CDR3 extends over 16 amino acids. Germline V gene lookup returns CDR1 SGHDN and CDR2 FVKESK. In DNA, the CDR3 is TGTGCCAGCAGCCAAGATACGGAGGGCACTGGAAACACCATATATTTT. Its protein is CASSQDTEGTGNTIYF.

The CDR3 region has the DNA TGTGCCAGCAGCTTGAGGGGCGGGTCCTCCTACGAGCAGTACTTC. This encodes CASSLRGGSSYEQYF. The chain carries TRBV5-8 and TRBJ2-7; D is tentatively TRBD1 or TRBD2 (5 bases each). The V gene's germline CDR1 is SGHTS and CDR2 YDEGEE. V dropped 1 base and J dropped 0 bases, with 11 bases sitting between them. This CDR3 has 15 residues.

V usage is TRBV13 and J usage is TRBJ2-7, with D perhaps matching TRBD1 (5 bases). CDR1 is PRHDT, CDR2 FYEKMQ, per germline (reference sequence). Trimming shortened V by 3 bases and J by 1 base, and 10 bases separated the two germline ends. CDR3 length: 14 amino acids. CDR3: CASSFGRVSYEQYF. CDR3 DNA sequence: TGTGCCAGCAGCTTTGGCAGGGTATCCTACGAGCAGTACTTC.

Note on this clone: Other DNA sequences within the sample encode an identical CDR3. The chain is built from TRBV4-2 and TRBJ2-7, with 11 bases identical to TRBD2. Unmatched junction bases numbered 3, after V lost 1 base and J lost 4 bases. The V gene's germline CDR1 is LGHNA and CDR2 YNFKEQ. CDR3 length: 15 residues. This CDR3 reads CASSQGLAGIYEQYF. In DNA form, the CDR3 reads TGTGCCAGCAGCCAAGGACTAGCGGGAATTTACGAGCAGTACTTC.

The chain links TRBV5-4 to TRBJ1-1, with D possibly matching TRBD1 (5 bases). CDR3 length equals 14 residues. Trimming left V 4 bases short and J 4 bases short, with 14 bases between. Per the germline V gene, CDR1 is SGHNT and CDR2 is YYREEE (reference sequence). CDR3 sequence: CASSRLGGGTEAFF. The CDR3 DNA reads TGTGCCAGCAGCCGCCTCGGGGGGGGCACTGAAGCTTTCTTT.

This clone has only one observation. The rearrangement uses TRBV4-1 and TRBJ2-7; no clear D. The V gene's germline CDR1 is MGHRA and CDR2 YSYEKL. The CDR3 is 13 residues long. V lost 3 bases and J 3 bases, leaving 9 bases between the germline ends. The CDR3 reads CASSHSYGYEQYF. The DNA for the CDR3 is TGCGCCAGCAGCCACTCTTACGGCTACGAGCAGTACTTC.

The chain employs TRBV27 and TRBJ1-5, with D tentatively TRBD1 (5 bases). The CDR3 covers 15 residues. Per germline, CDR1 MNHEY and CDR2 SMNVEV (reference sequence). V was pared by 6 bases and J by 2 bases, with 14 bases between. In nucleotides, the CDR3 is TGTGCCAGCAGCACCGGGACGGCGGGCAATCAGCCCCAGCATTTT. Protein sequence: CASSTGTAGNQPQHF.

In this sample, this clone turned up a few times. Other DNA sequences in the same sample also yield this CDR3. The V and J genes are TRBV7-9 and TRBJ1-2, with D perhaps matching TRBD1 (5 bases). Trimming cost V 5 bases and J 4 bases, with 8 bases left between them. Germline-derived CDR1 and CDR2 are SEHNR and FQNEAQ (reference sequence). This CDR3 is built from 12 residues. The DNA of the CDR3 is TGTGCCAGCAGCCCCGACAGCTATGGCTACACCTTC. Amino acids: CASSPDSYGYTF. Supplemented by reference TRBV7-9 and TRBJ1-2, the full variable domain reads DTGVSQNPRHKITKRGQNVTFRCDPISEHNRLYWYRQTLGQGPEFLTYFQNEAQLEKSRLLSDRFSAERPKGSFSTLEIQRTEQGDSAMYLCASSPDSYGYTFGSGTRLTVV.

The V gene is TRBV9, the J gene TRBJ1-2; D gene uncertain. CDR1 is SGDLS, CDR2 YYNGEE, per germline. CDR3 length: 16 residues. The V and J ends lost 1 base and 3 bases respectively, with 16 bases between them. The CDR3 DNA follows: TGTGCCAGCAGCGTAACGGTAGTCGGCGCTGACTATGGCTACACCTTC. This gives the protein CASSVTVVGADYGYTF.

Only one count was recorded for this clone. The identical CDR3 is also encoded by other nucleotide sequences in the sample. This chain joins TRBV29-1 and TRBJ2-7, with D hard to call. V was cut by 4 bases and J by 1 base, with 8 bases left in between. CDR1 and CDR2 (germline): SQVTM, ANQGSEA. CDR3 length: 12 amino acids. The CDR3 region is CSVGGGSYEQYF. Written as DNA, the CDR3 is TGCAGCGTTGGTGGCGGTTCCTACGAGCAGTACTTC.